These T cell receptor beta chains were read from a single sample in a study of blood T cell repertoires in COVID-19. The table came from immunoSEQ multiplex PCR; TCRdb's copy has only in-frame clones and leaves some out. The sample comprises 70,000 or so clones, 87% of which are singletons, and approximately 6.4% rests with the top ten. The sequencing sample was made of peripheral blood. The receptors shown here come from a woman aged 45-60 years with acute or convalescent COVID-19. Each CDR3 is given with its conserved first and last residue. D genes are given only for firm matches. The size field is filled for only some rows; it gives once, few, many or a size class.

D gene: TRBD2; clone size: -; CDR3 length: 11; V gene: TRBV3-1/TRBV3-2; J gene: TRBJ2-1; CDR3 DNA: TGCGAGAGCGGGAGTGAAAATGAGCAGTTCTTC; CDR3 protein: CESGSENEQFF
D gene: -; clone size: -; CDR3 length: 14; V gene: TRBV10-3; J gene: TRBJ2-3; CDR3 DNA: TGTGCCATCAGTGGTAGTCCTCCGACAGATACGCAGTATTTT; CDR3 protein: CAISGSPPTDTQYF
D gene: -; clone size: -; CDR3 length: 16; V gene: TRBV5-1; J gene: TRBJ2-2; CDR3 DNA: TGCGCCAGCAGCTTGGATCAGGGGAGGGTCACCGGGGAGCTGTTTTTT; CDR3 protein: CASSLDQGRVTGELFF
D gene: -; clone size: -; CDR3 length: 14; V gene: TRBV18; J gene: TRBJ1-1; CDR3 DNA: TGTGCCAGCTCACCACCTACGGGAAACACTGAAGCTTTCTTT; CDR3 protein: CASSPPTGNTEAFF
D gene: TRBD1; clone size: -; CDR3 length: 13; V gene: TRBV5-1; J gene: TRBJ1-1; CDR3 DNA: TGCGCCAGCAGCCCTCTGACAGGGGAAAAAGCTTTCTTT; CDR3 protein: CASSPLTGEKAFF
D gene: TRBD1; clone size: -; CDR3 length: 14; V gene: TRBV5-5; J gene: TRBJ1-2; CDR3 DNA: TGTGCCAGCAGCGGGGGGACAGGGGGATATGGCTACACCTTC; CDR3 protein: CASSGGTGGYGYTF
D gene: TRBD1; clone size: -; CDR3 length: 15; V gene: TRBV19; J gene: TRBJ1-2; CDR3 DNA: TGTGCCAGTAGAGAGACGGGACAGGGTGGTCATGGCTACACCTTC; CDR3 protein: CASRETGQGGHGYTF
D gene: -; clone size: -; CDR3 length: 15; V gene: TRBV9; J gene: TRBJ2-6; CDR3 DNA: TGTGCCAGCAGCGGTGCGGGATCTGGGGCCAACGTCCTGACTTTC; CDR3 protein: CASSGAGSGANVLTF
D gene: -; clone size: few; CDR3 length: 14; V gene: TRBV5-1; J gene: TRBJ1-3; CDR3 DNA: TGCGCCAGCAGCTTAGGGAGCTCTGGAAACACCATATATTTT; CDR3 protein: CASSLGSSGNTIYF
D gene: TRBD1; clone size: -; CDR3 length: 13; V gene: TRBV30; J gene: TRBJ1-5; CDR3 DNA: TGTGCCTGGAGTGGACAGGGTAATCAGCCCCAGCATTTT; CDR3 protein: CAWSGQGNQPQHF
D gene: TRBD2; clone size: -; CDR3 length: 20; V gene: TRBV4-1; J gene: TRBJ2-3; CDR3 DNA: TGCGCCAGCAGCCAAGTGTCCCTAGCGGGACTCCCAAGAATCACAGATACGCAGTATTTT; CDR3 protein: CASSQVSLAGLPRITDTQYF
D gene: TRBD1; clone size: -; CDR3 length: 15; V gene: TRBV5-1; J gene: TRBJ2-5; CDR3 DNA: TGCGCCAGCAGGGAGGGACAGGGGGTCCAAGAGACCCAGTACTTC; CDR3 protein: CASREGQGVQETQYF
D gene: TRBD1; clone size: -; CDR3 length: 14; V gene: TRBV19; J gene: TRBJ2-1; CDR3 DNA: TGTGCCAGTAGTATGCTACAGGGGACGAATGAGCAGTTCTTC; CDR3 protein: CASSMLQGTNEQFF
D gene: TRBD1; clone size: -; CDR3 length: 14; V gene: TRBV28; J gene: TRBJ1-2; CDR3 DNA: TGTGCCAGCACCTCCGGGACAGTGAACTATGGCTACACCTTC; CDR3 protein: CASTSGTVNYGYTF
D gene: -; clone size: once; CDR3 length: 14; V gene: TRBV7-9; J gene: TRBJ1-2; CDR3 DNA: TGTGCCAGCAGCTTGGTGGGCACGGGGTACGGCTACACCTTC; CDR3 protein: CASSLVGTGYGYTF
D gene: TRBD1; clone size: -; CDR3 length: 17; V gene: TRBV11-3; J gene: TRBJ2-1; CDR3 DNA: TGTGCCAGCAGCCTAAGACAGGGGAGAGGCTCCTACAATGAGCAGTTCTTC; CDR3 protein: CASSLRQGRGSYNEQFF
D gene: -; clone size: -; CDR3 length: 14; V gene: TRBV5-1; J gene: TRBJ1-2; CDR3 DNA: TGCGCCAGCAGTTTAGGGGGAACTAACTATGGCTACACCTTC; CDR3 protein: CASSLGGTNYGYTF
D gene: -; clone size: -; CDR3 length: 15; V gene: TRBV5-4; J gene: TRBJ1-2; CDR3 DNA: TGTGCCAGCAGCTTGCTGAACCGAGCTAACTATGGCTACACCTTC; CDR3 protein: CASSLLNRANYGYTF
D gene: TRBD1; clone size: -; CDR3 length: 15; V gene: TRBV11-2; J gene: TRBJ2-5; CDR3 DNA: TGTGCCAGCAGCTATGGACAGGGGGAGCAAGAGACCCAGTACTTC; CDR3 protein: CASSYGQGEQETQYF
D gene: TRBD2; clone size: -; CDR3 length: 15; V gene: TRBV4-1; J gene: TRBJ2-2; CDR3 DNA: TGCGCCAGCAGCTTCGGGGAGGGAAACACCGGGGAGCTGTTTTTT; CDR3 protein: CASSFGEGNTGELFF
D gene: -; clone size: -; CDR3 length: 15; V gene: TRBV2; J gene: TRBJ1-1; CDR3 DNA: TGTGCCAGCAGTGAAGCGCAGGGTCGGGACACTGAAGCTTTCTTT; CDR3 protein: CASSEAQGRDTEAFF
D gene: -; clone size: few; CDR3 length: 16; V gene: TRBV7-9; J gene: TRBJ2-2; CDR3 DNA: TGTGCCAGCAGCCAGACAGGGACTGGGGACACCGGGGAGCTGTTTTTT; CDR3 protein: CASSQTGTGDTGELFF
D gene: -; clone size: -; CDR3 length: 16; V gene: TRBV2; J gene: TRBJ1-1; CDR3 DNA: TGTGCCAGCAGTAAACGGGGGGCAGGAACGAACACTGAAGCTTTCTTT; CDR3 protein: CASSKRGAGTNTEAFF
D gene: -; clone size: -; CDR3 length: 13; V gene: TRBV9; J gene: TRBJ1-1; CDR3 DNA: TGTGCCAGCAGCGTGGGCTCCCAGGGTGAAGCTTTCTTT; CDR3 protein: CASSVGSQGEAFF
D gene: -; clone size: -; CDR3 length: 14; V gene: TRBV7-9; J gene: TRBJ2-1; CDR3 DNA: TGTGCCAGCAGCTTTAGCGAATTCTACAATGAGCAGTTCTTC; CDR3 protein: CASSFSEFYNEQFF
D gene: TRBD2; clone size: -; CDR3 length: 17; V gene: TRBV7-9; J gene: TRBJ2-1; CDR3 DNA: TGTGCCAGCAGCTACGGACTAGCGGGCAACTCCTACAATGAGCAGTTCTTC; CDR3 protein: CASSYGLAGNSYNEQFF
D gene: -; clone size: -; CDR3 length: 16; V gene: TRBV18; J gene: TRBJ1-2; CDR3 DNA: TGTGCCAGCTCACGGGACAAGTTGGACGCTAACTATGGCTACACCTTC; CDR3 protein: CASSRDKLDANYGYTF
D gene: TRBD1; clone size: -; CDR3 length: 16; V gene: TRBV28; J gene: TRBJ1-6; CDR3 DNA: TGTGCCAGCAGTTTATCTGGACAGGGAAAAAGTTCACCCCTCCACTTT; CDR3 protein: CASSLSGQGKSSPLHF
D gene: TRBD2; clone size: -; CDR3 length: 15; V gene: TRBV18; J gene: TRBJ2-7; CDR3 DNA: TGTGCCAGCTCACCCGGTTCGGGGGGCTCCTACGAGCAGTACTTC; CDR3 protein: CASSPGSGGSYEQYF
D gene: TRBD2; clone size: -; CDR3 length: 15; V gene: TRBV19; J gene: TRBJ2-7; CDR3 DNA: TGTGCCAGTAGTAAGGGGGCTAGCGGGACTTACGAGCAGTACTTC; CDR3 protein: CASSKGASGTYEQYF
D gene: -; clone size: -; CDR3 length: 14; V gene: TRBV7-9; J gene: TRBJ1-2; CDR3 DNA: TGTGCCAGCAGCCTGGAGGGGACCCTTTATGGCTACACCTTC; CDR3 protein: CASSLEGTLYGYTF
D gene: -; clone size: -; CDR3 length: 15; V gene: TRBV30; J gene: TRBJ2-1; CDR3 DNA: TGTGCCTGGAACCTAGGGGGTAGCTCCTACAATGAGCAGTTCTTC; CDR3 protein: CAWNLGGSSYNEQFF
D gene: -; clone size: -; CDR3 length: 12; V gene: TRBV3-1/TRBV3-2; J gene: TRBJ2-7; CDR3 DNA: TGTGCCAGCGGCCGACTTTCACGCGAGCAGTACTTC; CDR3 protein: CASGRLSREQYF
D gene: TRBD1; clone size: -; CDR3 length: 15; V gene: TRBV7-6; J gene: TRBJ2-7; CDR3 DNA: TGTGCCAGCAGCTTAGACAGGGGCCCTGGCTACGAGCAGTACTTC; CDR3 protein: CASSLDRGPGYEQYF
D gene: -; clone size: -; CDR3 length: 14; V gene: TRBV18; J gene: TRBJ2-5; CDR3 DNA: TGTGCCAGCTCACCCCTCGGGGGACAAGAGACCCAGTACTTC; CDR3 protein: CASSPLGGQETQYF
D gene: TRBD1; clone size: -; CDR3 length: 14; V gene: TRBV13; J gene: TRBJ2-5; CDR3 DNA: TGTGCCAGCAGCATTAGACAGGGGCGAGAGACCCAGTACTTC; CDR3 protein: CASSIRQGRETQYF
D gene: TRBD2; clone size: -; CDR3 length: 16; V gene: TRBV6-1; J gene: TRBJ2-2; CDR3 DNA: TGTGCCAGCAGTGCCCTCGGGGGGGCCAACACCGGGGAGCTGTTTTTT; CDR3 protein: CASSALGGANTGELFF
D gene: TRBD1; clone size: -; CDR3 length: 15; V gene: TRBV29-1; J gene: TRBJ1-2; CDR3 DNA: TGCAGCGTTGCCCCCCCGGACAGGCTCGACTATGGCTACACCTTC; CDR3 protein: CSVAPPDRLDYGYTF
D gene: TRBD1; clone size: -; CDR3 length: 17; V gene: TRBV27; J gene: TRBJ1-1; CDR3 DNA: TGTGCCAGCAGACCATACAGGGGGCCCAACGGGGGCACTGAAGCTTTCTTT; CDR3 protein: CASRPYRGPNGGTEAFF
D gene: -; clone size: -; CDR3 length: 15; V gene: TRBV19; J gene: TRBJ1-5; CDR3 DNA: TGTGCCAGCGTGTTCACACCAGATAGCAATCAGCCCCAGCATTTT; CDR3 protein: CASVFTPDSNQPQHF
D gene: -; clone size: -; CDR3 length: 13; V gene: TRBV3-1/TRBV3-2; J gene: TRBJ1-2; CDR3 DNA: TGTGCCAGCAGCCAACAGGGTGAGAAGGGCTACACCTTC; CDR3 protein: CASSQQGEKGYTF
D gene: TRBD1; clone size: -; CDR3 length: 14; V gene: TRBV4-1; J gene: TRBJ1-4; CDR3 DNA: TGCGCCAGCTCCAGGACAGGGACTCATGAAAAACTGTTTTTT; CDR3 protein: CASSRTGTHEKLFF
D gene: TRBD1; clone size: -; CDR3 length: 13; V gene: TRBV6-4; J gene: TRBJ2-1; CDR3 DNA: TGTGCCAGCAGCGGACAGGGGGTGGATGAGCAGTTCTTC; CDR3 protein: CASSGQGVDEQFF
D gene: TRBD2; clone size: few; CDR3 length: 16; V gene: TRBV19; J gene: TRBJ2-3; CDR3 DNA: TGTGCCAGTAGTTATCGACTAGCGGGAGTCCCAGATACGCAGTATTTT; CDR3 protein: CASSYRLAGVPDTQYF
D gene: -; clone size: few; CDR3 length: 14; V gene: TRBV7-9; J gene: TRBJ2-1; CDR3 DNA: TGTGCCAGCAGTTACGGGGTCTCCTACAATGAGCAGTTCTTC; CDR3 protein: CASSYGVSYNEQFF
D gene: TRBD1; clone size: -; CDR3 length: 13; V gene: TRBV5-4; J gene: TRBJ1-1; CDR3 DNA: TGTGCCACCGCCGACAGGGTTCGGACTGAAGCTTTCTTT; CDR3 protein: CATADRVRTEAFF